The following is a T cell receptor (beta chain) sequence with its context. The antigen this receptor binds is unknown. Per-nucleotide qualities are absent, and no much larger clonotype sits a single base away. Whole blood was collected in K2EDTA tubes by collaborating institutions according to the institutions' own protocols. Collaborator samples were shipped for TCRbeta analysis as frozen whole blood, isolated PBMCs, or DNA extracted from either sample type. The immunoSEQ Assay, a bias-controlled multiplex PCR, was used to amplify TCRbeta CDR3 regions from genomic DNA. The authors processed their data as follows. Nucleated cell counts per sample were estimated from amplification of reference gene primers within the assay. Sequence reads were collapsed and filtered to measure the absolute abundance of every unique TCRbeta CDR3 rearrangement. Productive Simpson clonality was computed per sample as the square root of Simpson's diversity index over productive rearrangements. This immuneACCESS table, as held by TCRdb, lists in-frame sequences with V and J called but not all clones. Of the missing ones, under half trace to an unresolved V gene in checked studies; the others have no known cause. V, J and clone size were drawn from that table, and D and trimming were deduced from the DNA. This sample is represented by around 120,000 clones; 80% to 90% of them were singletons. The ten biggest clones cover 32% of the sample.

This record comes from a study of blood T cell repertoires in COVID-19 (dated by TCRdb to the early 2020s). Turning to the overall study: The collaborator samples originated in the United States, Italy and Spain and spanned the acute and convalescent phases of COVID-19. The dataset comprised deeply sampled blood TCRbeta repertoires from subjects exposed to, actively infected with, or recovered from COVID-19. The prospective study material was composed of cDNA or gDNA derived from T cells, B-cell-depleted T cells, or PBMCs. Sample metadata almost always included a de-identified subject ID, COVID-19 status, age in years and sex. The samples were drawn from two sources: the first 160 participants of the ongoing ImmuneRACE study, and 1,254 subjects contributed by 6 global collaborators. The repertoires were released in a freely available public database meant as a resource for research on the immune response to SARS-CoV-2. Where available, HLA class I and class II types were taken from metadata supplied by the sample provider and were not determined by assay-based typing.

V loses 0 bases, J loses 9 bases, and the germline ends lie 6 bases apart. The CDR3 has 13 amino acids, counting the end cysteine and phenylalanine. Only CDR3 DNA is held: 39 bases, read in frame from base 1. According to the germline V gene, CDR1 reads SGHVS and CDR2 reads FQNEAQ. Results the study describes overall, beyond this receptor: The quantity of clinical and demographic metadata differed by source and by participant and was supplied without curation.

Sequenced: peripheral blood. The source is an elderly woman with acute or convalescent COVID-19. The sequence is built from TRBV7-8 and TRBJ1-6, and the D gene may be TRBD1, 5 bases matching. The DNA sequence reads TGTGCCAGCAGCTTAGCCAGGGTTTCACCCCTCCACTTT. Translation gives CASSLARVSPLHF.